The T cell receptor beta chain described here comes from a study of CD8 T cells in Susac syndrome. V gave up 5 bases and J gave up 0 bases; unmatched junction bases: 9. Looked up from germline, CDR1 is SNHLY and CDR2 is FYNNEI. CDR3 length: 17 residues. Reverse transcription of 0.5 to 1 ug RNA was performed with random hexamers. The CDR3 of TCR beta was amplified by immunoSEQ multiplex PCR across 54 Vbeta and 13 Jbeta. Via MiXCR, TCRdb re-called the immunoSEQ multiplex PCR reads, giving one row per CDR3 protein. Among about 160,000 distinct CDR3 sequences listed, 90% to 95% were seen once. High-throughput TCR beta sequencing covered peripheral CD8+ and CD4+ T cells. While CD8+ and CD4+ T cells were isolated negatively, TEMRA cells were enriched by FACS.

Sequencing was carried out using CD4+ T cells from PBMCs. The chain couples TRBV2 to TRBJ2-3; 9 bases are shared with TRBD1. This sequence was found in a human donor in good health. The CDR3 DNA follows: TGTGCCAGCAGTACTGGGACAGGGCGTTCTAGCACAGATACGCAGTATTTT. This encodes CASSTGTGRSSTDTQYF.